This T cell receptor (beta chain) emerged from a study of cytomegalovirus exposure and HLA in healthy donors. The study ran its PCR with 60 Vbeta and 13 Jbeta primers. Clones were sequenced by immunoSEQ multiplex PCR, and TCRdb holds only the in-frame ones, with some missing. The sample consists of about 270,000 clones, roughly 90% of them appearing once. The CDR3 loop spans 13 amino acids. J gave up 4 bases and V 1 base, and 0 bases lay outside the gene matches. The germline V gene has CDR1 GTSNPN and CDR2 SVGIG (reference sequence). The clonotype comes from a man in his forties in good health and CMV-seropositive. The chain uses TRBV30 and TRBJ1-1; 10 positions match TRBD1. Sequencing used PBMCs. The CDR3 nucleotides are TGTGCCTGGAGTGGGGACAGGGGCACTGAAGCTTTCTTT. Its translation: CAWSGDRGTEAFF.